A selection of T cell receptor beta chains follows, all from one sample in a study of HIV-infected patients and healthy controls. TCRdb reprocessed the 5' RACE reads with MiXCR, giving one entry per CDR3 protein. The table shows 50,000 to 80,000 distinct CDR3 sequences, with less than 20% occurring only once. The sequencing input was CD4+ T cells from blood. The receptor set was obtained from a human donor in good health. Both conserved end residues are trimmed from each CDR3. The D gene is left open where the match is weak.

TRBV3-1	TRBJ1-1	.	ASSQDRENEAF
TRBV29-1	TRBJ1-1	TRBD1	SVGGGQGYTEAF
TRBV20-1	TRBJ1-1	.	SARGRTAALAAF
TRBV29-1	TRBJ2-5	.	SVEGQYQETQY
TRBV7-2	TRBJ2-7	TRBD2	ASSLGSLAGGYEQY
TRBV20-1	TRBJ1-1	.	SARVGRRENTEAF
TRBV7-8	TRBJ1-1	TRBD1	ASSFRTGELAEAF
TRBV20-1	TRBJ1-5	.	SARGPNDQPQH
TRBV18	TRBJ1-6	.	ASSPPGVGTAPNSPLH
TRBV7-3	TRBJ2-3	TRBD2	ASSLNSLAGGLDTQY
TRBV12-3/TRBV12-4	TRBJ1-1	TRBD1	ASANKQGDTEAF
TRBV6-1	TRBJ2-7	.	ASSEVGGGPYEQY
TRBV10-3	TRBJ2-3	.	AIREQGTDTQY
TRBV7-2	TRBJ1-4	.	ASSLGKSDYNEKLF
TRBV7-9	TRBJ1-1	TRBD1	ASSQGQGSSEAF
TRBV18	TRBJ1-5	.	ASSYGSLGQPQH
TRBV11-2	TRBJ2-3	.	ASSFRADSTDTQY